The clone carrying this TCR beta chain was detected only a few times. Its specificity is not known. The sample originates from a study of response to subunit inactivated influenza vaccine. Study-wide results and caveats: The authors put forward the suggestion that each seasonal influenza vaccination may bring in only a limited number of new T cells.

From the RT-PCR reads, TCRdb called clonotypes with MiXCR, one entry per CDR3 protein. The sample consists of fewer than 400,000 distinct CDR3 sequences, around a fifth of them appearing once. The clonotype originates from a man aged 45 to 70 who received an inactivated influenza vaccine. Specimen: PBMCs from blood, collected about 20 months after vaccination.

The CDR3 loop reads CSASPYGRGRETQYF. CDR3 DNA sequence: TGCAGTGCTAGTCCATATGGCAGGGGGCGAGAGACCCAGTACTTC. This sequence joins TRBV20-1 and TRBJ2-5; 8 bases are a match to TRBD1. This CDR3 spans 15 amino acids. J was trimmed by 4 bases and V by 3 bases; bases with no gene match: 10. Per the germline V gene, CDR1 is DFQATT and CDR2 is SNEGSKA (reference sequence).